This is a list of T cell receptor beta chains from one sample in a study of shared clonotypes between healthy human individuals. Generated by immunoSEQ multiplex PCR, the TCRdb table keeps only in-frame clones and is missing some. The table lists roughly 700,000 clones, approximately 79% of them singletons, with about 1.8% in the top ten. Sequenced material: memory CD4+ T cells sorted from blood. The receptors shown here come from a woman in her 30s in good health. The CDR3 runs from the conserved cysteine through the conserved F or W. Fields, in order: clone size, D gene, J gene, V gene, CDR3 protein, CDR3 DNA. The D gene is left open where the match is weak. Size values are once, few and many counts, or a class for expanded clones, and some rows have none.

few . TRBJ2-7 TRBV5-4 CASSLTNTYEQYF TGTGCCAGCAGCTTGACTAACACCTACGAGCAGTACTTC
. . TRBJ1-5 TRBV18 CASSTGRNNQPQHF TGTGCCAGCTCGACGGGACGGAACAATCAGCCCCAGCATTTT
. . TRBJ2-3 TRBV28 CASSLSGNTQYF TGTGCCAGCAGTTTATCAGGGAATACGCAGTATTTT
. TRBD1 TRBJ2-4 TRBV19 CASSTGTGRVHLQAKNIQYF TGTGCCAGTAGTACCGGGACAGGACGAGTACATCTCCAGGCCAAAAACATTCAGTACTTC
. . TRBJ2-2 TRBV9 CASSALLNTGELFF TGTGCCAGCAGCGCTCTTTTGAACACCGGGGAGCTGTTTTTT
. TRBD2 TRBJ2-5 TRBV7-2 CASSFTSGQETQYF TGTGCCAGCAGCTTTACTAGCGGCCAAGAGACCCAGTACTTC
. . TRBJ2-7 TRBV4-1 CASSHFPLARDAYEQYF TGCGCCAGCAGCCACTTCCCACTTGCCCGGGATGCCTACGAGCAGTACTTC
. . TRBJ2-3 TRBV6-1 CASSEGGYSSTDTQYF TGTGCCAGCAGTGAAGGGGGCTATTCTAGCACAGATACGCAGTATTTT
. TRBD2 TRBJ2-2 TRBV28 CASSFSSGGNTGELFF TGTGCCAGCAGTTTTTCAAGCGGGGGGAACACCGGGGAGCTGTTTTTT
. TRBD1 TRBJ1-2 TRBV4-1 CASSYQKGAGGYTF TGCGCCAGCAGCTATCAGAAGGGGGCTGGTGGCTACACCTTC
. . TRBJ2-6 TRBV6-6 CASSYAGSGANVLTF TGTGCCAGCAGTTATGCGGGCTCTGGGGCCAACGTCCTGACTTTC
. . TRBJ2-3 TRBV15 CATSSEDTIDTQYF TGTGCCACCAGCAGTGAGGACACGATAGATACGCAGTATTTT
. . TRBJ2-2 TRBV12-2 CASRCPLGPRELFF TGTGCAAGTCGCTGCCCCCTGGGCCCCCGGGAGCTGTTTTTT
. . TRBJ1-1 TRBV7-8 CASSSPDRTMNTEAFF TGTGCCAGCAGCTCACCGGACCGGACTATGAACACTGAAGCTTTCTTT
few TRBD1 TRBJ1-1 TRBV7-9 CASSKTGVNTEAFF TGTGCCAGCAGCAAAACAGGGGTGAACACTGAAGCTTTCTTT
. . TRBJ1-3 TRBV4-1 CTSSQALERRYSGNTIYF TGCACCAGCAGCCAAGCACTCGAGAGACGGTACTCTGGAAACACCATATATTTT
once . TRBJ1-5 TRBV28 CASSPQAGLHQPQHF TGTGCCAGCAGCCCTCAAGCAGGGTTGCATCAGCCCCAGCATTTT
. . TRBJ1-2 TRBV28 CASSFGKGGYGYTF TGTGCCAGCAGTTTTGGGAAGGGAGGTTACGGCTACACCTTC
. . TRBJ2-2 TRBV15 CATSSRWIGVTGELFF TGTGCCACCAGCTCCCGTTGGATAGGGGTCACCGGGGAGCTGTTTTTT
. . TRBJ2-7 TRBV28 CATLDGGQRYEQYF TGTGCCACTTTGGACGGAGGACAAAGATACGAGCAGTACTTC
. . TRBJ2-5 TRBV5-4 CASSLAGQQETQYF TGTGCCAGCAGCTTGGCCGGACAGCAAGAGACCCAGTACTTC
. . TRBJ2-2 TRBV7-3 CASSLNLGEPTGELFF TGTGCCAGCAGCTTAAATCTTGGGGAGCCCACCGGGGAGCTGTTTTTT
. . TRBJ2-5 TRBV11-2 CASSLEQETQYF TGTGCCAGCAGCTTAGAACAAGAGACCCAGTACTTC
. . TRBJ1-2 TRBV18 CASSRSQTENYGYTF TGTGCCAGCTCGCGATCCCAGACAGAGAACTATGGCTACACCTTC
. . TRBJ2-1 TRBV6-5 CASSPSQSHNEQFF TGTGCCAGCAGCCCATCTCAGTCCCACAATGAGCAGTTCTTC
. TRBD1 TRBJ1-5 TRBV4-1 CASSRGQGGGNQPQHF TGCGCCAGCAGCCGTGGACAGGGGGGAGGGAATCAGCCCCAGCATTTT
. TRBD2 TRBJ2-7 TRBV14 CASSRHGLAAYEQYF TGTGCCAGCAGCCGTCACGGACTAGCGGCCTACGAGCAGTACTTC
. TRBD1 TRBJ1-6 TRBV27 CASGGQGNSPLHF TGTGCCAGCGGAGGACAGGGAAATTCACCCCTCCACTTT
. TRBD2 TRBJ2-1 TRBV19 CASREEGGPGFF TGTGCCAGTCGAGAGGAGGGAGGGCCGGGGTTCTTC
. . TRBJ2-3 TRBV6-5 CASRRHSGTDTQYF TGTGCCAGCAGACGACATAGCGGCACAGATACGCAGTATTTT
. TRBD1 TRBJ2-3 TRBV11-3 CASSPGQGNTDTQYF TGTGCCAGCAGCCCAGGACAGGGGAACACAGATACGCAGTATTTT
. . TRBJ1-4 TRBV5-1 CASSLWGLTGTGTNEKLFF TGCGCCAGCAGCTTGTGGGGGCTAACAGGGACCGGAACTAATGAAAAACTGTTTTTT
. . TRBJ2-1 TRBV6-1 CASRGLLAANEQFF TGTGCCAGCAGAGGACTGCTCGCGGCCAATGAGCAGTTCTTC
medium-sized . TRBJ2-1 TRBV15 CATSRGGGRTYNEQFF TGTGCCACCAGCAGGGGAGGGGGACGGACCTACAATGAGCAGTTCTTC
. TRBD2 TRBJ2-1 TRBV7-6 CASSLVLGGGRNEQFF TGTGCCAGCAGCTTAGTATTGGGGGGAGGGCGGAATGAGCAGTTCTTC
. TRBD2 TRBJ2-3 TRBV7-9 CASSLAAGGPTDTQYF TGTGCCAGCAGCTTAGCGGCGGGAGGGCCCACAGATACGCAGTATTTT
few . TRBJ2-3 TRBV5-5 CASSIGTLIITDTQYF TGTGCCAGCAGCATCGGGACTCTGATTATTACAGATACGCAGTATTTT
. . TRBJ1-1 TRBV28 CASSLYRVTEAFF TGTGCCAGCAGTCTCTACAGGGTGACTGAAGCTTTCTTT
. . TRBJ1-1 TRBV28 CASSIGDRRNSEAFF TGTGCCAGCAGTATAGGGGACCGCCGCAACTCTGAAGCTTTCTTT
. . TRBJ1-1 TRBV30 CAWQGPGANTEAFF TGTGCCTGGCAAGGTCCGGGGGCGAACACTGAAGCTTTCTTT
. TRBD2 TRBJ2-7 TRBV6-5 CASSTGTSGTYEQYF TGTGCCAGCAGTACCGGGACTAGCGGTACCTACGAGCAGTACTTC
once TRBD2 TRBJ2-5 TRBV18 CASSTGGMETQYF TGTGCCAGCTCGACCGGGGGGATGGAGACCCAGTACTTC